Sequencing of this T cell receptor beta chain was carried out in a study of blood T cell repertoires in COVID-19. Study background: Acute-phase and convalescent COVID-19 samples originated in the United States, Italy and Spain.

Sequenced by immunoSEQ multiplex PCR; TCRdb stores in-frame clones only, minus some. Here the sample spans approximately 230,000 clones, roughly 90% being singletons. The material sequenced was PBMCs or T cells enriched from blood (not recorded which). This sequence was found in a woman aged 30 to 39 who had recovered from COVID-19.

CDR3 nucleotide sequence: TGCGCCAGCAGCTTCGTTCGACAGGGCTCCTACAATGAGCAGTTCTTC. Its protein is CASSFVRQGSYNEQFF. The chain recombines TRBV5-1 with TRBJ2-1, with 7 bases identical to TRBD1. The length of the CDR3 is 16 residues. Germline values: CDR1 SGHRS, CDR2 YFSETQ. V trimming: 2 bases; J trimming: 0 bases; junction bases outside the gene matches: 5.